This record concerns one T cell receptor beta chain sequence. The sample is drawn from a study of blood T cell repertoires in COVID-19. Clones were read by immunoSEQ multiplex PCR, and TCRdb kept only the in-frame ones, dropping some. The repertoire consists of around 430,000 clones, with 87% occurring once and the leading ten covering roughly 9.4%. CDR1 and CDR2 from the germline V gene are SGHKS and YYEKEE (reference sequence). After removal of 3 bases from V and 5 bases from J, the junction contained 7 bases not matched to a gene. The CDR3 length is 15 residues. The chain recombines TRBV5-5 with TRBJ2-1; 8 bases map to TRBD1. The sequencing sample was made of PBMCs or T cells enriched from blood (not recorded which). The source of this sequence is a woman aged 50 to 60 who had recovered from COVID-19. CDR3 loop: CASSSGQGVDNEQFF. CDR3 DNA: TGTGCCAGCAGCTCTGGACAGGGAGTGGACAATGAGCAGTTCTTC. Together with reference TRBV5-5 and TRBJ2-1, the CDR3 gives the full variable domain: DAGVTQSPTHLIKTRGQQVTLRCSPISGHKSVSWYQQVLGQGPQFIFQYYEKEERGRGNFPDRFSARQFPNYSSELNVNALLLGDSALYLCASSSGQGVDNEQFFGPGTRLTVL.